The 20 T cell receptor beta chains reported below all come from one sample, sequenced in a study of cytomegalovirus exposure and HLA in healthy donors. PCR amplification relied on 60 Vbeta primers (plus 13 Jbeta primers). Sequencing was performed with immunoSEQ multiplex PCR; in TCRdb, only in-frame clones are kept and a portion is missing. The listing records 120,000 to 150,000 clones. Sequencing input: PBMCs. Every receptor here comes from a woman between 50 and 59 years old in good health and CMV-seronegative.

The chain carries TRBV2 and TRBJ1-2; D remains ambiguous. Germline V gene sequence: CDR1 SNHLY, CDR2 FYNNEI. This CDR3 region has 13 residues. Trimming left V 3 bases short and J 3 bases short, with 8 bases between. Written as DNA, the CDR3 is TGTGCCAGCAGTGAGAACCGCGACTATGGCTACACCTTC. Its translation: CASSENRDYGYTF.

The chain carries TRBV11-2 and TRBJ1-4; D is undetermined. Germline V gene data show CDR1 as SGHAT and CDR2 as FQNNGV. V was shortened by 3 bases and J by 4 bases, with 9 bases between the two germline ends. The CDR3 runs to 14 residues. This CDR3 is CASSFGSLNEKLFF. CDR3 DNA: TGTGCCAGCAGCTTTGGTAGCCTTAATGAAAAACTGTTTTTT.

The chain employs TRBV10-3 and TRBJ2-3, with TRBD2 identical over 8 bases. This CDR3 is built from 15 residues. V was pared by 3 bases and J by 0 bases, with 2 bases of the junction left unmatched. CDR1 is ENHRY, CDR2 SYGVKD, per germline. The CDR3 DNA is TGTGCCATCAGTGACGGCGGGGGGAGCACAGATACGCAGTATTTT. Translating gives CAISDGGGSTDTQYF.

The chain's CDR3 is CASSDTGGQETQYF. Here the CDR3 DNA reads TGTGCCAGCAGTGATACGGGGGGGCAAGAGACCCAGTACTTC. This chain connects TRBV6-1 to TRBJ2-5; 8 bases are a match to TRBD2. V lost 3 bases and J lost 2; bases outside the gene matches: 2. CDR3 size: 14 residues. Germline CDR1 is MNHNS and CDR2 is SASEGT.

This chain joins TRBV7-3 and TRBJ2-5; TRBD2 matches at 7 bases. This CDR3 comprises 15 residues. V was clipped by 4 bases and J by 5 bases; unmatched bases: 10. The germline CDR1 and CDR2 sequences are SGHTA and FQGTGA. The CDR3 sequence is CASSSQGGEGETQYF. For the CDR3, the DNA is TGTGCCAGCAGCTCACAAGGCGGGGAGGGGGAGACCCAGTACTTC.

The rearrangement joins TRBV19 to TRBJ2-1; TRBD2 agrees at 7 bases. The CDR3 is made up of 15 amino acids. V trimming: 2 bases; J trimming: 5 bases; junction bases outside the gene matches: 6. Germline lookup yields CDR1 LNHDA and CDR2 SQIVND (reference sequence). CDR3 loop: CASSISGIRDNEQFF. CDR3 DNA sequence: TGTGCCAGTAGTATAAGCGGGATTAGGGACAATGAGCAGTTCTTC.

V gene TRBV9 combines with J gene TRBJ1-2; 7 nucleotides agree with TRBD1. Germline CDR1 is SGDLS and CDR2 is YYNGEE. The trim removed 4 bases at V and 4 bases at J, leaving 10 bases unmatched. The CDR3 has 15 amino acids. The CDR3 reads CASSLKSRDSYGYTF. The CDR3 DNA follows: TGTGCCAGCAGCTTAAAGTCCCGGGACAGCTATGGCTACACCTTC.

This chain connects TRBV30 to TRBJ2-5, with D hard to call. CDR1 is GTSNPN, CDR2 SVGIG, per germline (reference sequence). CDR3 size: 12 residues. Trimming left V 5 bases short and J 5 bases short, with 12 bases between. The chain's CDR3 is CAWGAFRETQYF. In nucleotides, the CDR3 is TGTGCCTGGGGAGCGTTTAGGGAGACCCAGTACTTC.

The V call is TRBV5-6, the J call TRBJ2-2; the match to TRBD1 covers 7 bases. Trimming cost V 0 bases and J 0 bases; bases outside gene matches: 2. This CDR3 has 16 amino acids. Germline CDR1 is SGHDT and CDR2 is YYEEEE. CDR3 DNA: TGTGCCAGCAGCTTGGCCGACAGGGCGAACACCGGGGAGCTGTTTTTT. This sequence encodes CASSLADRANTGELFF.

On this clone: One end of the junction is discordant with germline, which a read error may explain. V usage is TRBV9 and J usage is TRBJ2-7; 8 bases are a match to TRBD2. The germline V gene has CDR1 SGDLS and CDR2 YYNGEE. CDR3 size: 15 residues. CDR3 amino acids: CASSLRTSPSSEQYF. The CDR3 nucleotides are TGTGCCAGCAGCTTACGGACTAGCCCTTCCTCCGAGCAGTACTTC.

The DNA for the CDR3 is TGTGCCAGCAGCGTGGGACAGGGGGTCTGGCAGCCCCAGCATTTT. This translates into CASSVGQGVWQPQHF. The J gene is TRBJ1-5, the V gene TRBV5-8, with TRBD1 identical over 11 bases. The CDR3 is 15 residues long. Germline lookup yields CDR1 SGHTS and CDR2 YDEGEE. After removal of 4 bases from V and 7 bases from J, the junction contained 7 bases not matched to a gene.

The chain couples TRBV7-9 to TRBJ1-1; unclear D gene. Per germline, CDR1 SEHNR and CDR2 FQNEAQ (reference sequence). The CDR3 is made up of 15 amino acids. V lost 2 bases, J lost 0 bases, and 10 bases lay in between. CDR3 bases: TGTGCCAGCAGCTTATCCTCACTAATGAACACTGAAGCTTTCTTT. Its protein is CASSLSSLMNTEAFF. Full variable domain (missing parts from reference TRBV7-9 and TRBJ1-1): DTGVSQNPRHKITKRGQNVTFRCDPISEHNRLYWYRQTLGQGPEFLTYFQNEAQLEKSRLLSDRFSAERPKGSFSTLEIQRTEQGDSAMYLCASSLSSLMNTEAFFGQGTRLTVV.

The chain is built from TRBV5-1 and TRBJ2-3; D unresolved. V dropped 2 bases and J dropped 2 bases, with 9 bases sitting between them. From germline, CDR1 is SGHRS and CDR2 YFSETQ. This CDR3 has 14 amino acids. CDR3 nucleotide sequence: TGCGCCAGCAGCTTTGAGGCCTTCACAGATACGCAGTATTTT. It translates to CASSFEAFTDTQYF.

The rearrangement uses TRBV9 and TRBJ2-3; D might be TRBD1 (5 bases). V lost 3 bases and J lost 0, with 11 bases in between. This CDR3 is 15 amino acids long. Per the germline V gene, CDR1 is SGDLS and CDR2 is YYNGEE. Here the CDR3 DNA reads TGTGCCAGCAGCGATATAAGACAGAGCACAGATACGCAGTATTTT. Its translation is CASSDIRQSTDTQYF.

The gene calls are TRBV5-1 and TRBJ2-3, with D uncertain. The V and J ends lost 1 base and 0 bases respectively, with 12 bases between them. The CDR3 loop spans 16 amino acids. CDR1 is SGHRS, CDR2 YFSETQ, per germline. The CDR3 coding sequence is TGCGCCAGCAGCTTGATGTTACGTACTAGCACAGATACGCAGTATTTT. This translates into CASSLMLRTSTDTQYF.

The chain links TRBV12-1 to TRBJ2-7; the DNA was not used to check the table's D call, TRBD1. TRBV12-1 is deemed a pseudogene. The CDR3 loop spans 18 amino acids. CDR3 region: CASSFSTGGGPFSYEQYF. CDR3 nucleotide sequence: TGTGCCAGCAGCTTCTCAACAGGGGGGGGACCCTTCTCCTACGAGCAGTACTTC.

Here the CDR3 reads CASSFGQVNTEAFF. CDR3 DNA: TGTGCCAGCAGCTTCGGACAGGTGAACACTGAAGCTTTCTTT. The rearrangement joins TRBV7-9 to TRBJ1-1; TRBD1 aligns across 7 bases. CDR3 length equals 14 residues. Germline V lookup: CDR1 SEHNR, CDR2 FQNEAQ (reference sequence). Unmatched junction bases numbered 1, after V lost 3 bases and J lost 0 bases.

V is TRBV4-1 and J is TRBJ1-1, with D possibly matching TRBD1 (5 bases). CDR3 length: 19 residues. From germline, CDR1 is MGHRA and CDR2 YSYEKL. Trimming removed 6 bases at V and 1 base at J, with 27 bases between. The CDR3 region is CASSPGGVFPGLANTEAFF. The CDR3 coding sequence is TGCGCCAGCAGTCCCGGGGGTGTCTTCCCGGGACTCGCGAACACTGAAGCTTTCTTT.

This chain uses TRBV7-8 with TRBJ2-7; 11 nucleotides line up with TRBD2. J was trimmed by 3 bases and V by 1 base; bases with no gene match: 2. The CDR3 is 15 residues long. CDR1 and CDR2 from the germline V gene are SGHVS and FQNEAQ. CDR3 region: CASSLDSGGDYEQYF. The CDR3 nucleotides are TGTGCCAGCAGCTTAGATAGCGGGGGGGACTACGAGCAGTACTTC.

The chain recombines TRBV19 with TRBJ2-2, with 10 bases lining up with TRBD2. Germline values: CDR1 LNHDA, CDR2 SQIVND (reference sequence). The CDR3 length is 15 residues. V trimming: 3 bases; J trimming: 9 bases; junction bases outside the gene matches: 7. This CDR3 reads CASSMDASGSRELFF. DNA for the CDR3: TGTGCCAGTAGTATGGATGCTAGCGGGAGCCGGGAGCTGTTTTTT.